Listed below are T cell receptor beta chains from one sample, sequenced in a study of cytomegalovirus exposure and HLA in healthy donors. Produced via immunoSEQ multiplex PCR; TCRdb's table is partial and in-frame only. Here the sample spans some 120,000 clones, approximately 80% being singletons. The sample comprised PBMCs. These receptors came from a man between 18 and 35 years old in good health and CMV-seronegative. Each CDR3 is given with its conserved first and last residue.

v_call,j_call,cdr3_aa
TRBV7-9,TRBJ1-2,CASSLLTGANYGYTF
TRBV11-2,TRBJ1-4,CASSFGVPNEKLFF
TRBV19,TRBJ2-1,CATTSGTSYNEQFF
TRBV6-5,TRBJ1-1,CASRAGTNTEAFF
TRBV18,TRBJ2-1,CASSLLPGSYNEQFF
TRBV7-8,TRBJ2-3,CASSRTGGVWTDTQYF
TRBV13,TRBJ2-7,CASSPPGGRDRGPYEQYF
TRBV29-1,TRBJ1-1,CSVARSGNTEAFF
TRBV18,TRBJ2-5,CASSLQGAGETQYF
TRBV19,TRBJ2-5,CASSIGSGVDETQYF
TRBV12-5,TRBJ2-3,CAAGEGVVTQYF
TRBV29-1,TRBJ1-5,CSVQETGASQPQHF
TRBV6-4,TRBJ2-3,CASSETGGSDTQYF
TRBV11-2,TRBJ2-1,CASSPRGGSGERNEQFF
TRBV6-5,TRBJ2-4,CASSYRELNIQYF
TRBV6-5,TRBJ1-2,CASSRQGAGYGYTF
TRBV19,TRBJ1-1,CASSDARRGLFPKAFF
TRBV5-5,TRBJ1-4,CASSGQGLNEKLFF
TRBV7-2,TRBJ2-5,CASSLDRETQYF
TRBV6-5,.,CASSLTSGSFVYEQYF
TRBV6-6,TRBJ1-2,CASSPGTGTYGYTF
TRBV4-2,TRBJ2-7,CANSPGQGGLYEQYF
TRBV23-1,TRBJ2-1,CASPPAYRDRTFYNEQFF
TRBV27,TRBJ2-3,CASSPLSQGTDTQYF
TRBV29-1,TRBJ2-5,CSVTPLARETQYF
TRBV7-9,TRBJ1-5,CASSDRGSNQPQHF